Sequencing of this T cell receptor (beta chain) was carried out in a study of blood T cell repertoires in COVID-19. V dropped 2 bases and J dropped 2 bases, with 6 bases sitting between them. CDR3 size: 13 residues. Germline-derived CDR1 and CDR2 are SNHLY and FYNNEI. The table came from immunoSEQ multiplex PCR; TCRdb's copy has only in-frame clones and leaves some out. The repertoire consists of about 250,000 clones, with 79% occurring once and the leading ten covering over 3%. The sequenced sample consisted of peripheral blood. V and J are TRBV2 and TRBJ1-2; TRBD1 is a possible D gene (6 bases). This receptor was obtained from a middle-aged woman with active or convalescent COVID-19. CDR3 sequence (DNA): TGTGCCAGCAGTGAAACAGGGAACTATGGCTACACCTTC. Encoded protein: CASSETGNYGYTF.